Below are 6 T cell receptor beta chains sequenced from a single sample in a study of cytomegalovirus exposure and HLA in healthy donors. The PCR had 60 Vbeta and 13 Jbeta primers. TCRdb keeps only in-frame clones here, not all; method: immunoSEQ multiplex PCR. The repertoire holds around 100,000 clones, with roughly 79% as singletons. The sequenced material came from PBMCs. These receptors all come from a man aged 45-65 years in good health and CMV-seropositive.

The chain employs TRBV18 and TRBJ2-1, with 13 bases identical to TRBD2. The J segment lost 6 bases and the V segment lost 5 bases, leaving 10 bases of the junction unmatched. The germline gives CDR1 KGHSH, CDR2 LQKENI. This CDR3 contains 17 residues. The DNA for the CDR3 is TGTGCCAGCTCAAGACTAGCGGGAGGAGTCTCGGGCAATGAGCAGTTCTTC. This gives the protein CASSRLAGGVSGNEQFF.

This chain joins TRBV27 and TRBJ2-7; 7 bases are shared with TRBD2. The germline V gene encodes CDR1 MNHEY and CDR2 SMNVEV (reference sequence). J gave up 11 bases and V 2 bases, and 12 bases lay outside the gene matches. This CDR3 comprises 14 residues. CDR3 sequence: CASSLVGTGREKYF. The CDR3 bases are TGTGCCAGCAGTTTAGTCGGGACGGGGAGGGAGAAGTACTTC.

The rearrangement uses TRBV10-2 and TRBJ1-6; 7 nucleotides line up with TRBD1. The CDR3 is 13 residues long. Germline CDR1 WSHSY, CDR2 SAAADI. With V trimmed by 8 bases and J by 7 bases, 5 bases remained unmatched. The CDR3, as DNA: TGCGCCAGCCGACAGGGCGGAAATTCACCCCTCCACTTT. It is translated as CASRQGGNSPLHF.

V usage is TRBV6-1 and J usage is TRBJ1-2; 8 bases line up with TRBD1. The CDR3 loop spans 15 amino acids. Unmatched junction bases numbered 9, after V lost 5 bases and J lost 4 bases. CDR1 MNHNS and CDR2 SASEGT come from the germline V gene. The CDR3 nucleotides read TGTGCCAGCAGTCGCCCGGGACAGGTCTTCTATGGCTACACCTTC. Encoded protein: CASSRPGQVFYGYTF.

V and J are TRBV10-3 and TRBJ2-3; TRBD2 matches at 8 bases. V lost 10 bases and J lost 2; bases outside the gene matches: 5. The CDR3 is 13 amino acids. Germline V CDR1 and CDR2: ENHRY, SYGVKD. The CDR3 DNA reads TGTGCCACCCTAGCGGGCTTCACAGATACGCAGTATTTT. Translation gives CATLAGFTDTQYF.

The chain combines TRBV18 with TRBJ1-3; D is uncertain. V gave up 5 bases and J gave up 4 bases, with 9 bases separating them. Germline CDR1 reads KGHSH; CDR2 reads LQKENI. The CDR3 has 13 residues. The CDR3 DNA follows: TGTGCCAGCTCAAGCGAAGCCGGAAACACCATATATTTT. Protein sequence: CASSSEAGNTIYF.